This T cell receptor (beta chain) was identified in a study of T cell responses to AZD1222 COVID-19 vaccine. Overall study results and limits: CD4 TCRs covered the whole spike, strongest at regions 160-218 and 743-854.

Profiled with immunoSEQ multiplex PCR; TCRdb holds only in-frame clones, not every one. The sample includes some 130,000 clones, about four fifths of them seen just once. Of note for this clone: Antigen unknown.

V lost 3 bases, J lost 6 bases, and 16 bases stayed unmatched. CDR3 length: 17 amino acids. Germline V gene lookup returns CDR1 LGHDT and CDR2 YNNKEL (reference sequence). The chain employs TRBV3-1 (or the pseudogene TRBV3-2) and TRBJ1-2; TRBD1 matches 7 bases. The receptor was derived from an adult in good health. Material: peripheral blood, obtained on day 0 of AZD1222 vaccination. CDR3 nucleotide sequence: TGTGCCAGCAGCCATAGGGGACAGTATAAACCCTCGGATGGCTACACCTTC. Its translation: CASSHRGQYKPSDGYTF.